Following are 14 T cell receptor beta chains from one sample sequenced in a study of cytomegalovirus exposure and HLA in healthy donors (dated by TCRdb to about 2017). Preparation of the library involved the immunoSEQ multiplex PCR assay. A mixture of 60 forward primers for TCR Vbeta segments and 13 reverse primers for TCR Jbeta segments was used in the multiplex PCR. In its TCRdb copy, this immuneACCESS table keeps in-frame sequences only and misses some clones. Where compared with another copy, unresolved V genes explain less than half of these, and the others have no known cause. The sample yields 100,000 to 150,000 clones; about four fifths were counted once. The ten largest clones capture around 1.5% of the sample. The sample consisted of PBMCs. The receptors here all came from a woman in her thirties or forties in good health and CMV-seronegative.

The gene calls are TRBV5-8 and TRBJ1-2, with a tentative D call TRBD1 (6 bases). V shed 1 base and J shed 1 base, with 8 bases lying between them. The CDR3 is made up of 14 amino acids. CDR1 SGHTS and CDR2 YDEGEE come from the germline V gene. The CDR3: CASSLTGNNYGYTF. DNA of the CDR3: TGTGCCAGCAGCTTGACAGGGAATAACTATGGCTACACCTTC. Drawing the rest from reference TRBV5-8 and TRBJ1-2, the complete variable domain is EAGVTQSPTHLIKTRGQQATLRCSPISGHTSVYWYQQALGLGLQFLLWYDEGEERNRGNFPPRFSGRQFPNYSSELNVNALELEDSALYLCASSLTGNNYGYTFGSGTRLTVV.

DNA of the CDR3: TGTGCCAGCAAGCTAAGAACAGATTCCTACGAGCAGTACTTC. It specifies CASKLRTDSYEQYF. The V gene is TRBV5-5, the J gene TRBJ2-7, with D uncertain. This CDR3 spans 14 amino acids. Germline CDR1 reads SGHKS; CDR2 reads YYEKEE (reference sequence). V was pared by 6 bases and J by 1 base, with 14 bases between.

The rearrangement uses TRBV28 and TRBJ2-5; perhaps TRBD2 as D (7 bases). Between the trimmed V and J ends, which lost 1 base and 5 bases, there was a span of 14 bases. This CDR3 contains 15 residues. Germline V lookup: CDR1 MDHEN, CDR2 SYDVKM. As DNA, the CDR3 is TGTGCCAGCAGTTTATTGTCGGGGGGCTATGAGACCCAGTACTTC. This gives the protein CASSLLSGGYETQYF. The variable domain in full, completed from reference TRBV28 and TRBJ2-5, reads DVKVTQSSRYLVKRTGEKVFLECVQDMDHENMFWYRQDPGLGLRLIYFSYDVKMKEKGDIPEGYSVSREKKERFSLILESASTNQTSMYLCASSLLSGGYETQYFGPGTRLLVL.

V gene TRBV10-3 combines with J gene TRBJ2-2; tentatively, D is TRBD1 (7 bases). The CDR3 covers 16 residues. Deletions cut 4 bases from V and 0 bases from J, with 12 bases between. Germline CDR1 reads ENHRY; CDR2 reads SYGVKD. The DNA for the CDR3 is TGTGCCATCAGTGGGCGGGACAGACCGAACACCGGGGAGCTGTTTTTT. Translated, it gives CAISGRDRPNTGELFF.

The table lists this clone with a few counts. The V gene is TRBV19, the J gene TRBJ2-2; a possible D gene is TRBD1 (5 bases). The germline CDR1 and CDR2 sequences are LNHDA and SQIVND (reference sequence). V was cut by 7 bases and J by 6 bases, with 15 bases left in between. This CDR3 is 14 amino acids long. CDR3 sequence: CASTPTVSAGELFF. Written as DNA, the CDR3 is TGTGCCAGTACCCCGACAGTATCCGCCGGGGAGCTGTTTTTT.

The chain carries TRBV9 and TRBJ2-2; 9 nucleotides match TRBD1. Germline CDR1 reads SGDLS; CDR2 reads YYNGEE. This CDR3 has 13 residues. V lost 0 bases and J lost 11; bases outside the gene matches: 2. DNA of the CDR3: TGTGCCAGCAGCGTAGGGACAGGGGTTGAGCTGTTTTTT. Translated, it gives CASSVGTGVELFF. Full variable domain (rest looked up from reference TRBV9 and TRBJ2-2): DSGVTQTPKHLITATGQRVTLRCSPRSGDLSVYWYQQSLDQGLQFLIQYYNGEERAKGNILERFSAQQFPDLHSELNLSSLELGDSALYFCASSVGTGVELFFGEGSRLTVL.

This rearrangement joins TRBV9 to TRBJ2-4; D remains unclear. V was clipped by 0 bases and J by 0 bases, with 4 bases between them. The germline V gene encodes CDR1 SGDLS and CDR2 YYNGEE. The CDR3 is made up of 14 amino acids. The CDR3 DNA follows: TGTGCCAGCAGCGTAGGACTAGCCAAAAACATTCAGTACTTC. This translates into CASSVGLAKNIQYF.

The rearrangement links TRBV5-1 to TRBJ1-2; D call uncertain. Germline V CDR1 and CDR2: SGHRS, YFSETQ. This CDR3 is built from 16 residues. Trimming stripped 6 bases from V and 4 bases from J, with 22 bases between. The CDR3, as DNA: TGCGCCAGCAAGTCAACCGACTCCTCTTCCCGCTATGGCTACACCTTC. This encodes CASKSTDSSSRYGYTF.

The rearrangement links TRBV10-3 to TRBJ2-7; 11 nucleotides align to TRBD2. Trimming took 3 bases from V and 7 from J; bases not matched to a gene: 11. Germline lookup yields CDR1 ENHRY and CDR2 SYGVKD. The CDR3 is 16 amino acids. CDR3 region: CAISDPTSGIPKEQYF. CDR3 coding DNA: TGTGCCATCAGTGATCCGACTAGCGGGATACCGAAGGAGCAGTACTTC.

This chain connects TRBV7-9 to TRBJ1-5; D unclear. V gave up 5 bases and J gave up 0 bases, with 17 bases separating them. This CDR3 has 17 amino acids. Per the germline V gene, CDR1 is SEHNR and CDR2 is FQNEAQ (reference sequence). CDR3 nucleotides: TGTGCCAGCAGCCCCGAGGAGCATCATAATAGCAATCAGCCCCAGCATTTT. Encoded protein: CASSPEEHHNSNQPQHF. The full variable domain, in which reference TRBV7-9 and TRBJ1-5 provide the parts outside the CDR3, is DTGVSQNPRHKITKRGQNVTFRCDPISEHNRLYWYRQTLGQGPEFLTYFQNEAQLEKSRLLSDRFSAERPKGSFSTLEIQRTEQGDSAMYLCASSPEEHHNSNQPQHFGDGTRLSIL.

The chain joins TRBV6-4 to TRBJ2-6; 8 bases match TRBD1. V was clipped by 8 bases and J by 4 bases; unmatched bases: 4. CDR3 size: 14 residues. The V gene's germline CDR1 is MRHNA and CDR2 SNTAGT. The CDR3, as DNA: TGTGCCAGCGCGGACAGGGAGGGGGCCAACGTCCTGACTTTC. Translating it yields CASADREGANVLTF.

This chain links TRBV6-5 with TRBJ2-7; D is unclear. The CDR3 sequence is 14 residues long. Per germline, CDR1 MNHEY and CDR2 SVGAGI. Trimming took off 3 bases at V and 0 bases at J, with 9 bases between the two ends. The chain's CDR3 is CASSYQASSYEQYF. DNA of the CDR3: TGTGCCAGCAGTTATCAGGCCAGCTCCTACGAGCAGTACTTC.

The V gene is TRBV4-2, the J gene TRBJ1-2, with 7 bases that match TRBD1. The CDR3 runs 16 residues. Germline CDR1 reads LGHNA; CDR2 reads YNFKEQ. V was clipped by 5 bases and J by 4 bases; unmatched bases: 13. Written as DNA, the CDR3 is TGTGCCAGCAGCTCATCATCCCAGGGGGTTGGCTATGGCTACACCTTC. Protein sequence: CASSSSSQGVGYGYTF.

The V gene is TRBV19, the J gene TRBJ1-2, with 11 positions matching TRBD1. Trimming took 3 bases from V and 3 from J; bases not matched to a gene: 6. Germline V lookup: CDR1 LNHDA, CDR2 SQIVND (reference sequence). This CDR3 has 16 residues. The CDR3 DNA reads as TGTGCCAGTAGTATGGTCTGGACAGGGGGCGACTATGGCTACACCTTC. It encodes CASSMVWTGGDYGYTF.